This T cell receptor (beta chain) stems from a study of blood T cells in healthy people across ages. General observations from the study: Naive CD4+ cells and diversity were both higher in long-lived donors than in aged donors.

Using a J-beta primer mix together with a sample-barcoded 5' primer, a second PCR was run for roughly 7 to 12 cycles. A template-switch adaptor with 12 random nucleotides tagged each cDNA molecule. TCRdb redid the calling of the 5' RACE reads with MiXCR, one entry per CDR3 protein. The sample includes hundreds of thousands of distinct CDR3 sequences, about three fifths seen only once; the top ten take about 20%. To note about this clonotype: Its cognate antigen is unknown.

Each donor had 8 to 10 milliliters of peripheral blood drawn. Isolated per sample were at least 6 million PBMCs. The ends lost 6 bases at V and 2 bases at J; junction bases unmatched: 6. The CDR3 totals 15 residues. Germline CDR1 and CDR2: MNHEY and SVGAGI. The receptor was isolated from a man aged 25-40 years in good health. The chain carries TRBV6-5 and TRBJ2-7; 11 bases match TRBD2. Sequenced material: blood. The chain's CDR3 is CASSILAGVTYEQYF. CDR3 sequence (DNA): TGTGCCAGCAGCATACTAGCGGGAGTCACCTACGAGCAGTACTTC.